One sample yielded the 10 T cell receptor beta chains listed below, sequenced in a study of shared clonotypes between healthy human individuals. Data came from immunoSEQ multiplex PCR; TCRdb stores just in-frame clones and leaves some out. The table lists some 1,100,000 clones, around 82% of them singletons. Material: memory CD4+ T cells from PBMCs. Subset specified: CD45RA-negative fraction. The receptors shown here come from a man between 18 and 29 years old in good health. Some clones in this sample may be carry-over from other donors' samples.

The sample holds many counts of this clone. CDR3 protein: CASSWDNPYQETQYF. The CDR3 nucleotides read TGTGCCAGCAGCTGGGACAACCCGTACCAAGAGACCCAGTACTTC. V gene TRBV2 combines with J gene TRBJ2-5, with a tentative D call TRBD1 (6 bases). CDR3 size: 15 residues. Germline V lookup: CDR1 SNHLY, CDR2 FYNNEI. V was clipped by 6 bases and J by 0 bases, with 14 bases between them.

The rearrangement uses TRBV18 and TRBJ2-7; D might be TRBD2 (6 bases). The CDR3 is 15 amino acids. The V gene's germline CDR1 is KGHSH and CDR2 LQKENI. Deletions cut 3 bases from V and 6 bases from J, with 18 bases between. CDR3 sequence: CASSPGLALEGEQYF. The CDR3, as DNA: TGTGCCAGCTCACCGGGCCTGGCTTTGGAGGGCGAGCAGTACTTC.

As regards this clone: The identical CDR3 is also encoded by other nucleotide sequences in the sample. Here the CDR3 DNA reads TGTGCCAGCAGCTCGTCCGGGGAGCTGTTTTTT. This encodes CASSSSGELFF. The rearrangement links TRBV7-3 to TRBJ2-2; D is ambiguous. Germline CDR1 is SGHTA and CDR2 is FQGTGA. The CDR3 is made up of 11 amino acids. V lost 4 bases to trimming and J lost 6 bases, with 3 bases between them. Complete variable domain (other parts from reference TRBV7-3 and TRBJ2-2): GAGVSQTPSNKVTEKGKYVELRCDPISGHTALYWYRQSLGQGPEFLIYFQGTGAADDSGLPNDRFFAVRPEGSVSTLKIQRTERGDSAVYLCASSSSGELFFGEGSRLTVL.

This CDR3 is CASSEVGVGANVLTF. CDR3 nucleotides: TGTGCCAGCAGTGAAGTGGGGGTTGGGGCCAACGTCCTGACTTTC. J is TRBJ2-6 and V is TRBV6-1; either TRBD1 or TRBD2 may fit D (5 bases each). V lost 1 base, J lost 3 bases, and 7 bases lay in between. This CDR3 contains 15 residues. CDR1 and CDR2 (germline): MNHNS, SASEGT.

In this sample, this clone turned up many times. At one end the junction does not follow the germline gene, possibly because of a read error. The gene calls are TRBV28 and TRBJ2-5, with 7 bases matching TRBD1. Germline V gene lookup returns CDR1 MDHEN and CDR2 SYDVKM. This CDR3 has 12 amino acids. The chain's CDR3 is CASSQGKEIQYF. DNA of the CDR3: TGTGCCAGCTCACAGGGGAAAGAGATCCAGTACTTC.

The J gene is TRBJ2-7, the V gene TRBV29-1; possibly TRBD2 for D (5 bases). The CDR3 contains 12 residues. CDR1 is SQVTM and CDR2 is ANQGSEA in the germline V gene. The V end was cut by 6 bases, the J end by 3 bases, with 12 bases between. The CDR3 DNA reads TGCAGCGTCCGAGGGATTTTCTACGAGCAGTACTTC. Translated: CSVRGIFYEQYF.

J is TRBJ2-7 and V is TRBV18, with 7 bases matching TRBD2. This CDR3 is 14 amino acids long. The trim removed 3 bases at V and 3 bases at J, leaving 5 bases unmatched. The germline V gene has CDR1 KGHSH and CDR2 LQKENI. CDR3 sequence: CASSPLGGGYEQYF. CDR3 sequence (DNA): TGTGCCAGCTCACCCCTGGGGGGGGGCTACGAGCAGTACTTC.

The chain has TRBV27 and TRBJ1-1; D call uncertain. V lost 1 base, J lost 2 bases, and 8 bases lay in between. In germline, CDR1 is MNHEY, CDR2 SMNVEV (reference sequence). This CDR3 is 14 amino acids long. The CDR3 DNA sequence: TGTGCCAGCAGTTTATGGTGGCCTAACACTGAAGCTTTCTTT. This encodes CASSLWWPNTEAFF.

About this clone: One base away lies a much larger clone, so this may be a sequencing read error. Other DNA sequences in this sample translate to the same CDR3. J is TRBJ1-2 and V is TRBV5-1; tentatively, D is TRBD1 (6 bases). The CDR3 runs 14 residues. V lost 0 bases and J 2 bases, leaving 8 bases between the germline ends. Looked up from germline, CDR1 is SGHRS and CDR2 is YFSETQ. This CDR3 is CASSLGTGNYGYTF. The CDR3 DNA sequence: TGCGCCAGCAGCTTGGGTACAGGGAACTATGGCTACACCTTC.

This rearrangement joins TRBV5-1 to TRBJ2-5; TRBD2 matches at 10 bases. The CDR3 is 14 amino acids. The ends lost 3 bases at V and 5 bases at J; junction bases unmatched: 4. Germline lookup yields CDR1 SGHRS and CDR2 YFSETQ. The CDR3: CASSSGLASETQYF. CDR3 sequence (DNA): TGCGCCAGCAGCTCGGGACTAGCGTCGGAGACCCAGTACTTC.